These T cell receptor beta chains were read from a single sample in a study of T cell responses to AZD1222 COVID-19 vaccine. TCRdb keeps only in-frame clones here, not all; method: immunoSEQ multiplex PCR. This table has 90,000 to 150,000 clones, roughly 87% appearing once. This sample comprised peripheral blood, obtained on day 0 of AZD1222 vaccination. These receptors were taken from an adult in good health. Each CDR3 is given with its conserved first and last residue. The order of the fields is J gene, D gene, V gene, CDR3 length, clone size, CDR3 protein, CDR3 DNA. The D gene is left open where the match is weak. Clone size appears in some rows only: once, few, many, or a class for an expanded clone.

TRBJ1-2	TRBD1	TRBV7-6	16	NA	CASSLAIGTGRDGYTF	TGTGCCAGCAGCTTAGCTATCGGGACAGGGCGGGATGGCTACACCTTC
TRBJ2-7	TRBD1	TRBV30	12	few	CAWSEQGYEQYF	TGTGCCTGGAGTGAACAGGGGTACGAGCAGTACTTC
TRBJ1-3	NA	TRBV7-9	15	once	CASSLDGHSGNTIYF	TGTGCCAGCAGCTTAGACGGTCACTCTGGAAACACCATATATTTT
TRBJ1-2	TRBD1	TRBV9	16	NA	CASSGAISGGADGYTF	TGTGCCAGCAGCGGAGCTATTTCAGGGGGCGCGGACGGCTACACCTTC
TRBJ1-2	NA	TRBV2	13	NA	CASSPGIQRGYTF	TGTGCCAGCAGCCCAGGGATCCAGCGTGGCTACACCTTC
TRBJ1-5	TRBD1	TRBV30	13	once	CAWTTTGRQPQHF	TGTGCCTGGACTACGACAGGGCGGCAGCCCCAGCATTTT
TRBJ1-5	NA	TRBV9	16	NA	CASSVGGDLHNQPQHF	TGTGCCAGCAGCGTTGGTGGGGACCTCCACAATCAGCCCCAGCATTTT
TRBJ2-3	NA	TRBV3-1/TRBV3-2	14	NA	CASSQAVATDTQYF	TGTGCCAGCAGCCAAGCAGTAGCAACAGATACGCAGTATTTT
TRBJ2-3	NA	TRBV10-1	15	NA	CASSGGDTLTDTQYF	TGCGCCAGCTCTGGAGGGGACACACTTACCGATACGCAGTATTTT
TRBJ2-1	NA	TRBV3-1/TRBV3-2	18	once	CASSQELAARSSYNEQFF	TGTGCCAGCAGCCAAGAGTTGGCAGCCCGGAGCTCCTACAATGAGCAGTTCTTC
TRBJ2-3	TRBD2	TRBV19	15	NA	CASSITSGSADTQYF	TGTGCCAGTAGTATAACTAGCGGGAGTGCAGATACGCAGTATTTT
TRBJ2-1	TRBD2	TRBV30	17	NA	CAWMGESASGRYNEQFF	TGTGCCTGGATGGGAGAATCGGCTAGCGGGAGGTACAATGAGCAGTTCTTC
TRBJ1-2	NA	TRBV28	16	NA	CASSFRWAGGFYGYTF	TGTGCCAGCAGTTTCCGGTGGGCAGGAGGTTTCTATGGCTACACCTTC
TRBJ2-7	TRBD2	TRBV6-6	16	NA	CASSYLPGLATYEQYF	TGTGCCAGCAGTTACCTACCGGGACTAGCTACCTACGAGCAGTACTTC
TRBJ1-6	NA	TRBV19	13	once	CATRGTTGSPLHF	TGTGCCACCCGCGGAACGACCGGTTCACCCCTCCACTTT
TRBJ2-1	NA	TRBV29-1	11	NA	CSVAGWAEQFF	TGCAGCGTAGCAGGGTGGGCTGAGCAGTTCTTC
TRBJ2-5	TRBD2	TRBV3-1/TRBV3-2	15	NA	CASSQPRGAGETQYF	TGTGCCAGCAGCCAACCGCGGGGGGCGGGGGAGACCCAGTACTTC
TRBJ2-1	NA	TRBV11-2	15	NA	CASSLDLSRVYEQFF	TGTGCCAGCAGCTTAGATCTTAGCAGGGTCTATGAGCAGTTCTTC
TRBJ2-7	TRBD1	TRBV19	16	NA	CASSAGTADRGYEQYF	TGTGCCAGTAGCGCCGGGACAGCGGACCGGGGCTACGAGCAGTACTTC
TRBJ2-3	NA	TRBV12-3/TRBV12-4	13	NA	CASSFLERDTQYF	TGTGCCAGCAGTTTCCTAGAAAGGGATACGCAGTATTTT
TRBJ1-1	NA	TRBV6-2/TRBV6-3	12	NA	CASSNWEAEAFF	TGTGCCAGCAGTAACTGGGAAGCCGAAGCTTTCTTT
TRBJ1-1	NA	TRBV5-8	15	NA	CASSFRSGGNTEAFF	TGTGCCAGCAGCTTCAGGTCAGGAGGGAACACTGAAGCTTTCTTT
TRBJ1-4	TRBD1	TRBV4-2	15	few	CASSPKTGPSEKLFF	TGTGCCAGCAGCCCGAAGACAGGGCCCAGTGAAAAACTGTTTTTT
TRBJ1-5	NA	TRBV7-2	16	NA	CASSLVPGTQNQPQHF	TGTGCCAGCAGCTTAGTCCCCGGGACTCAGAATCAGCCCCAGCATTTT
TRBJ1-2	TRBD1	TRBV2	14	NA	CASGWTGGEYGYTF	TGTGCCAGCGGCTGGACAGGGGGAGAGTATGGCTACACCTTC
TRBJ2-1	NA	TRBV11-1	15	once	CASSFLQSSYNEQFF	TGTGCCAGCAGCTTTTTGCAGAGCTCCTACAATGAGCAGTTCTTC
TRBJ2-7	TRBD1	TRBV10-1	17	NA	CASSEYRPGQASYEQYF	TGCGCCAGCAGTGAGTATAGGCCGGGACAGGCCTCCTACGAGCAGTACTTC
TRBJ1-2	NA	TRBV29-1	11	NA	CSVEQGLGYTF	TGCAGCGTTGAACAGGGGTTGGGCTACACCTTC
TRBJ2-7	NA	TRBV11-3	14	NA	CASSSWGATGEQYF	TGTGCCAGCAGCTCCTGGGGGGCGACAGGGGAGCAGTACTTC
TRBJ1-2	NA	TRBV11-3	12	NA	CASSRGDYGYTF	TGTGCCAGCAGTCGAGGGGACTATGGCTACACCTTC
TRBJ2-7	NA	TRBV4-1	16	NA	CASSQEEGEGNYEQYF	TGCGCCAGCAGCCAAGAAGAGGGAGAAGGGAACTACGAGCAGTACTTC
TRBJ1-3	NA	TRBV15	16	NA	CATSRDLRGGGNTIYF	TGTGCCACCAGCAGAGATCTAAGGGGGGGCGGAAACACCATATATTTT
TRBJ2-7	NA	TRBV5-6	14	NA	CASSLGIGPYEQYF	TGTGCCAGCAGCTTGGGTATAGGCCCCTACGAGCAGTACTTC
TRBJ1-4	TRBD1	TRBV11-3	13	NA	CASRDRGGEKLFF	TGTGCCAGTAGGGACAGGGGAGGTGAAAAACTGTTTTTT
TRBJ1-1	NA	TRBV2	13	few	CASKLQRNTEAFF	TGTGCCAGCAAACTTCAGCGGAACACTGAAGCTTTCTTT
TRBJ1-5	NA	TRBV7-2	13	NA	CASSLTGRQPQHF	TGTGCCAGCAGCCTTACAGGGCGGCAGCCCCAGCATTTT
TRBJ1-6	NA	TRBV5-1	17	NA	CASTIGWGDTYNSPLHF	TGCGCCAGCACTATCGGATGGGGGGATACCTATAATTCACCCCTCCACTTT
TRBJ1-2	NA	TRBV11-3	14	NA	CASSPPGGLYGYTF	TGTGCCAGCAGTCCACCGGGGGGATTATACGGCTACACCTTC
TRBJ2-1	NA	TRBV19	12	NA	CASSLSYNEQFF	TGTGCCAGTAGCCTATCCTACAATGAGCAGTTCTTC
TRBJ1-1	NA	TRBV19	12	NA	CASSMGGSGAFF	TGTGCCAGTAGTATGGGGGGCTCGGGAGCTTTCTTT
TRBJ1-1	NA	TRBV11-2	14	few	CASSLDGTGTEAFF	TGTGCCAGCAGCTTAGATGGGACGGGCACTGAAGCTTTCTTT
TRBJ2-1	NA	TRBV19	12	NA	CASVGTSNEQFF	TGTGCCAGTGTGGGGACCTCCAATGAGCAGTTCTTC
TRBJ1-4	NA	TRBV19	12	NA	CASSARGEKLFF	TGTGCCAGTAGTGCCCGAGGAGAAAAACTGTTTTTT
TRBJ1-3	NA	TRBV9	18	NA	CASSLEFGTARSGNTIYF	TGTGCCAGCAGCCTAGAGTTCGGGACCGCGCGCTCTGGAAACACCATATATTTT
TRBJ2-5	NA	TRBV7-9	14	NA	CASSPTVDKETQYF	TGTGCCAGCAGCCCGACTGTTGATAAAGAGACCCAGTACTTC
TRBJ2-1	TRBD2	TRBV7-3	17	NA	CASSPGLGLATNNEQFF	TGTGCCAGCAGCCCAGGGCTAGGACTAGCGACAAACAATGAGCAGTTCTTC
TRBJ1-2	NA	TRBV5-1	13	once	CASSLTGSDGYTF	TGCGCCAGCAGCCTGACAGGATCTGATGGCTACACCTTC
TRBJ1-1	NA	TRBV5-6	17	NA	CASSPMAVPRMNTEAFF	TGTGCCAGCAGCCCCATGGCAGTGCCCCGCATGAACACTGAAGCTTTCTTT
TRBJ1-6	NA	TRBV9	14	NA	CASSVAQYNSPLHF	TGTGCCAGCAGCGTAGCACAGTATAATTCACCCCTCCACTTT
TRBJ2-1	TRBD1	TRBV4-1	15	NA	CASSQDPGGRNEQFF	TGCGCCAGCAGCCAAGACCCAGGGGGCAGGAATGAGCAGTTCTTC
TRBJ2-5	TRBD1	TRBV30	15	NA	CAWSSKGQGDQTQYF	TGTGCCTGGAGCTCCAAGGGACAGGGGGATCAGACCCAGTACTTC
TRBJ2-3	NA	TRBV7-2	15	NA	CASSLDPTRTDTQYF	TGTGCCAGCAGCTTAGACCCCACTAGAACAGATACGCAGTATTTT
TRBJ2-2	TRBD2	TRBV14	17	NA	CASSPRTSGRGIGELFF	TGTGCCAGCAGTCCCCGGACTAGCGGGAGAGGGATCGGGGAGCTGTTTTTT
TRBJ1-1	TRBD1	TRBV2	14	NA	CASSGTGRNREAFF	TGTGCCAGCAGTGGGACAGGCCGGAACAGGGAAGCTTTCTTT
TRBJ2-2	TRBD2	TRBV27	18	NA	CASSLSVRSGGDTGELFF	TGTGCCAGCAGTTTATCCGTAAGGAGCGGGGGGGACACCGGGGAGCTGTTTTTT
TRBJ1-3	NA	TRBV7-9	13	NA	CASSLGSGNTIYF	TGTGCCAGCAGCTTAGGATCCGGAAACACCATATATTTT
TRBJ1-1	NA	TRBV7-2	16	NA	CASSLEAVGVGAEAFF	TGTGCCAGCAGCTTAGAGGCCGTGGGGGTCGGCGCTGAAGCTTTCTTT
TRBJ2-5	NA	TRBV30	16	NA	CAWSVGYRQGGETQYF	TGTGCCTGGAGTGTCGGCTATCGGCAGGGGGGGGAGACCCAGTACTTC
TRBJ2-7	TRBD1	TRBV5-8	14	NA	CASSLGQGAYEQYF	TGTGCCAGCAGCTTGGGGCAGGGGGCCTACGAGCAGTACTTC
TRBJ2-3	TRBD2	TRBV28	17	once	CASSFSGGRAMLDTQYF	TGTGCCAGCAGTTTTAGTGGCGGGAGGGCCATGCTAGATACGCAGTATTTT